This entry describes one T cell receptor (beta chain). The target antigen is unknown. The protocol was immunoSEQ multiplex PCR, while the TCRdb copy is restricted to in-frame clones and leaves out a portion. This table has 150,000 or so clones, about 88% appearing once. The data belong to a study of cytomegalovirus exposure and HLA in healthy donors. Study observations and caveats: A few of the chains that were CMV-associated were confirmed in vitro to be specific for CMV antigens. Investigators reported more than 150 TCR beta chains as tied to cytomegalovirus.

The CDR3 is 15 residues long. The germline CDR1 and CDR2 sequences are SNHLY and FYNNEI. V gave up 6 bases and J gave up 5 bases; unmatched junction bases: 7. This TCR was sampled from a young woman in good health and CMV-seronegative. The sequenced sample was PBMCs. This chain connects TRBV2 to TRBJ1-2; 12 nucleotides align to TRBD1. The CDR3 protein is CASRGTGGLGYGYTF. DNA for the CDR3: TGTGCCAGCAGGGGGACAGGGGGCCTAGGGTATGGCTACACCTTC.